This entry features one TCR beta chain sequence. The sample's treatment: preoperative locoregional IRX-2 cytokine immunotherapy. Preoperative locoregional IRX-2 cytokine immunotherapy was tested in the phase Ib source study. The record originates from a study of preoperative IRX-2 immunotherapy in early breast cancer. Using immunoSEQ multiplex PCR, the repertoire was profiled, and TCRdb retains in-frame clones only, with some absent. The sample has 40,000 to 50,000 clones; around 77% are singletons. This TCR was sampled from a human donor with breast cancer. The specimen comprised tumor tissue, sampled after IRX-2 immunotherapy.

The CDR3 reads CASSPRRSNIQYF. The CDR3 nucleotides read TGTGCCAGCAGCCCCCGACGGAGTAACATTCAGTACTTC. This chain connects TRBV28 to TRBJ2-4; D uncertain. CDR3 size: 13 residues. The V gene's germline CDR1 is MDHEN and CDR2 SYDVKM. The V end was cut by 6 bases, the J end by 7 bases, with 13 bases between.